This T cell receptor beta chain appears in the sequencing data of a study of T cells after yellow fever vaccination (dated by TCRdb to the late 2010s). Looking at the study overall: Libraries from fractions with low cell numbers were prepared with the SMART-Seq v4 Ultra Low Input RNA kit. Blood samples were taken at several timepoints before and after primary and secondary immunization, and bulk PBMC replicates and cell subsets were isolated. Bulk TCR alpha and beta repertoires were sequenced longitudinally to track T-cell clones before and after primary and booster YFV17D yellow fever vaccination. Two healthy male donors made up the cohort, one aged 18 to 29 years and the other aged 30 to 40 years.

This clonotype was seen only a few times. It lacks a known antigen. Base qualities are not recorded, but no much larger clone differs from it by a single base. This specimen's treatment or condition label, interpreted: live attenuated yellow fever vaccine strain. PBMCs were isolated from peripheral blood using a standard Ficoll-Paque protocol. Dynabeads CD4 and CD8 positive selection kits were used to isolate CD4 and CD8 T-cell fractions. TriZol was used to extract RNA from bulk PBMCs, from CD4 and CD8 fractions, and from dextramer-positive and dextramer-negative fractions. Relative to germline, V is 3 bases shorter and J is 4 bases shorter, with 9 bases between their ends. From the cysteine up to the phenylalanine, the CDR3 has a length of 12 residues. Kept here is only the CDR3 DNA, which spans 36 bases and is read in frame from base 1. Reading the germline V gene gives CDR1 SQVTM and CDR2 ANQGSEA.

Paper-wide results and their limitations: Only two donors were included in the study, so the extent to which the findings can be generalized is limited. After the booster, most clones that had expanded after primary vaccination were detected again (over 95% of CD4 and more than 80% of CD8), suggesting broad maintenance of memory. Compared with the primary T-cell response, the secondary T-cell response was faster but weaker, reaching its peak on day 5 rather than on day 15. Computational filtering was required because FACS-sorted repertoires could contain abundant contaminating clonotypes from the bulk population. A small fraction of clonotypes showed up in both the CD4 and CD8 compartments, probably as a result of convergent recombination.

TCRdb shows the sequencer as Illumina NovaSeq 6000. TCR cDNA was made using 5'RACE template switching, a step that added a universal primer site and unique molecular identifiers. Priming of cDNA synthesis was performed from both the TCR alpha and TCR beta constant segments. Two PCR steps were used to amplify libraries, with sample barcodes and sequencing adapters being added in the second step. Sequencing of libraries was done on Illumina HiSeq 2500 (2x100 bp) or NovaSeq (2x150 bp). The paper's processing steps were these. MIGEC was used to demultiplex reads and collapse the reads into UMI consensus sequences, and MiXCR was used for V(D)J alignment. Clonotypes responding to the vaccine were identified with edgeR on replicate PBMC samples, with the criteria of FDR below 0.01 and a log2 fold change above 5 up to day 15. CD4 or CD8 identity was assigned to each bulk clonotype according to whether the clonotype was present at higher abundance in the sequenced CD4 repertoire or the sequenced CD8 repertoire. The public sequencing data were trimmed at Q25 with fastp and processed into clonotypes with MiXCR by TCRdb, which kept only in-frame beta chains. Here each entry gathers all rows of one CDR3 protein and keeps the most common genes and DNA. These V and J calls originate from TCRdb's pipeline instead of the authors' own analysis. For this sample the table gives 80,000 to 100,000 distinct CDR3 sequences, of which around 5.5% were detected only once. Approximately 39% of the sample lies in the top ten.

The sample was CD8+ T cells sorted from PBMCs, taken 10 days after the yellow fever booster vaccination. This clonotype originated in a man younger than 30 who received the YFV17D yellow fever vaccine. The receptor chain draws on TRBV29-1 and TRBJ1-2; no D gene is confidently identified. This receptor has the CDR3 CSVDSTVYGYTF. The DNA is TGCAGCGTTGATTCCACAGTCTATGGCTACACCTTC.